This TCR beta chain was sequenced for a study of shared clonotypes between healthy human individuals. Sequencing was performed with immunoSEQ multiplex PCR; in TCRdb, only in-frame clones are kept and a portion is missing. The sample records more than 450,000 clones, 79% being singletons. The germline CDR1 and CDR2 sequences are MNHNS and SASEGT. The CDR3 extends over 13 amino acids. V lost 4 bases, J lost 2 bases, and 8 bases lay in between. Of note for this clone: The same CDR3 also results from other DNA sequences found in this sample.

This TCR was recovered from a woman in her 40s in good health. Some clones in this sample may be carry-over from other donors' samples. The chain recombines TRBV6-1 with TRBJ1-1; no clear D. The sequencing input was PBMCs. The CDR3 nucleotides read TGTGCCAGCAGTGTCCGGGCCAACACTGAAGCTTTCTTT. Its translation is CASSVRANTEAFF.